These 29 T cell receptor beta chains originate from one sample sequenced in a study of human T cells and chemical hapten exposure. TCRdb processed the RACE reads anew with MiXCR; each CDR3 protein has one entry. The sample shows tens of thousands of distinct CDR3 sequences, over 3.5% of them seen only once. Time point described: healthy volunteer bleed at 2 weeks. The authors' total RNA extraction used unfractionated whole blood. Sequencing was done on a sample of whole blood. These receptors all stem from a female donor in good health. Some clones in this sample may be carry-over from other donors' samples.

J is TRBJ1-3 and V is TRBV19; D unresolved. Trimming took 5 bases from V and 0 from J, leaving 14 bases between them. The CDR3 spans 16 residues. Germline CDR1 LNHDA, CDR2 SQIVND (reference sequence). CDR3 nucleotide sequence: TGTGCCAGTAGTCCCAGGCCCAACAGCTCTGGAAACACCATATATTTT. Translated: CASSPRPNSSGNTIYF.

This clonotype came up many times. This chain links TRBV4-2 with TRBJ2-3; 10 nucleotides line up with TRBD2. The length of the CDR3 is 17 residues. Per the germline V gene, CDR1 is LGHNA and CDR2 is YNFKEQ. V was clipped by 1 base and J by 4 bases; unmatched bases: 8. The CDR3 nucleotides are TGTGCCAGCAGCCAAGGAAAGCGGGGGGGCCTATCAGATACGCAGTATTTT. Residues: CASSQGKRGGLSDTQYF.

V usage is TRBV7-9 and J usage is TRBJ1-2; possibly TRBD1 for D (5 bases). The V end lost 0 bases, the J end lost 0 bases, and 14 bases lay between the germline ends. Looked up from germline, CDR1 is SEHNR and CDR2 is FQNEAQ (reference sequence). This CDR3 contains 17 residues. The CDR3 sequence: CASSLAGRGSANYGYTF. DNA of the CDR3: TGTGCCAGCAGCTTAGCGGGGAGGGGATCAGCTAACTATGGCTACACCTTC.

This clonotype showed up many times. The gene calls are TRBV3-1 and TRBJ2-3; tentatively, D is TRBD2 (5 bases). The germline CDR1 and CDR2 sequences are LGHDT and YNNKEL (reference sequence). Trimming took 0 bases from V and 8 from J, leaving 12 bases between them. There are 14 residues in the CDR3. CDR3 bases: TGTGCCAGCAGCCAAGATAGCAGCGCGGGTACGCAGTATTTT. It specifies CASSQDSSAGTQYF.

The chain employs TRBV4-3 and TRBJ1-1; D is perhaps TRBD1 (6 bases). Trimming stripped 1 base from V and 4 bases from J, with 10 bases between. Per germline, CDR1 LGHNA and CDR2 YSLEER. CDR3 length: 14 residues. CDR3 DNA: TGCGCCAGCAGCCAAGCCAGGGGAGGCACTGAAGCTTTCTTT. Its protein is CASSQARGGTEAFF.

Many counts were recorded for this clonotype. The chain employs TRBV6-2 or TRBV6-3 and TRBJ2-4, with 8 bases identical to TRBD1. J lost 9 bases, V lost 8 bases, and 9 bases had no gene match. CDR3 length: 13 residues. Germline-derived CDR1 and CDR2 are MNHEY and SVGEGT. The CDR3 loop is CASQGAGWTIQYF. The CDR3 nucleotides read TGTGCCAGCCAGGGGGCGGGCTGGACCATTCAGTACTTC.

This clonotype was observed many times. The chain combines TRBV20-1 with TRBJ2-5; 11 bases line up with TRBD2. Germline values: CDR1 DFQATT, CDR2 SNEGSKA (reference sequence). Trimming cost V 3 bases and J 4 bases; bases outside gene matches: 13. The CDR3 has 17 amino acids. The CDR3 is CSASSHSGLAGLETQYF. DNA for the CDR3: TGCAGTGCTAGTAGCCACTCAGGACTAGCGGGCCTAGAGACCCAGTACTTC.

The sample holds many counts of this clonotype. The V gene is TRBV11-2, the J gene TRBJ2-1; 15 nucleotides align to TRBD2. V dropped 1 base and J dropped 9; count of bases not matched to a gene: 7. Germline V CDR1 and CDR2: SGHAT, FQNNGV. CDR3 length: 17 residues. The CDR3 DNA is TGTGCCAGCAGCTTAGCATCGGGACTAGCGGGGGGCGGTGAGCAGTTCTTC. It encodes CASSLASGLAGGGEQFF. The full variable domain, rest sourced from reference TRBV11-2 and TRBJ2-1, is EAGVAQSPRYKIIEKRQSVAFWCNPISGHATLYWYQQILGQGPKLLIQFQNNGVVDDSQLPKDRFSAERLKGVDSTLKIQPAKLEDSAVYLCASSLASGLAGGGEQFFGPGTRLTVL.

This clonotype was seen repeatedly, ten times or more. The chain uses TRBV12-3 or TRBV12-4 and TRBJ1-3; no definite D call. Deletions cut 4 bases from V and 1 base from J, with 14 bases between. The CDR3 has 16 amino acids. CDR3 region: CASSYRLSTSGNTIYF. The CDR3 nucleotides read TGTGCCAGCAGTTACCGACTCTCGACTTCTGGAAACACCATATATTTT.

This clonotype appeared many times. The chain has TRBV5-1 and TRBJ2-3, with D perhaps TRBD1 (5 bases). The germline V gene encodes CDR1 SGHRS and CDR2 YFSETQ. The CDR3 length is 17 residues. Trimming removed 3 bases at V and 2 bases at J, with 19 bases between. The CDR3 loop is CASSSSSLAGHTDTQYF. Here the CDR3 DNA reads TGCGCCAGCAGCTCGTCGTCATTAGCTGGACACACAGATACGCAGTATTTT.

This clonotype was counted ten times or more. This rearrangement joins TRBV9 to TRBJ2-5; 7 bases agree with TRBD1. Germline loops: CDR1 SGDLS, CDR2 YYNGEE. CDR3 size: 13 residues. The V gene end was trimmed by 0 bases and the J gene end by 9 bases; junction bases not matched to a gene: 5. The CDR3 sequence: CASSVGRGSAQYF. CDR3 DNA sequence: TGTGCCAGCAGCGTAGGCAGGGGGTCGGCCCAGTACTTC.

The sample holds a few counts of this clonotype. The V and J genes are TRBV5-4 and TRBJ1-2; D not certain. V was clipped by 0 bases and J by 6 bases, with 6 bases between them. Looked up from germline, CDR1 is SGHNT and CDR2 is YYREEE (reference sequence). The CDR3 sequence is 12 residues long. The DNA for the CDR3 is TGTGCCAGCAGCTTGGACGTCAATGGCTACACCTTC. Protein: CASSLDVNGYTF.

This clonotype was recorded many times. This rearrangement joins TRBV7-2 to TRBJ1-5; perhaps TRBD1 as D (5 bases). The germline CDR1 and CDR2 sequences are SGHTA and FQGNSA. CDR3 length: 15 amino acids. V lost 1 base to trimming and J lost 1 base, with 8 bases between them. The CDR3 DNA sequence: TGTGCCAGCAGCTTAGAGCCAGGGAGCAATCAGCCCCAGCATTTT. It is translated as CASSLEPGSNQPQHF.

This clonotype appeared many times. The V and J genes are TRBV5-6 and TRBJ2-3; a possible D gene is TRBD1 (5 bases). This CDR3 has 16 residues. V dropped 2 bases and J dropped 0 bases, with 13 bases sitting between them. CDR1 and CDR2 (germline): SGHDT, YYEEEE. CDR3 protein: CASSLGHGLSTDTQYF. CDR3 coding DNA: TGTGCCAGCAGCTTAGGACACGGCCTCAGCACAGATACGCAGTATTTT.

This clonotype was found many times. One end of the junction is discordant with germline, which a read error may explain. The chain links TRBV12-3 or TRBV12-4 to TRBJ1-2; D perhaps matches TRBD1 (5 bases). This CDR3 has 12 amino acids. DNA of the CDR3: TGTGCCAGCAGCTTAGGGGTCTATGGCTACACCTTC. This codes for CASSLGVYGYTF.

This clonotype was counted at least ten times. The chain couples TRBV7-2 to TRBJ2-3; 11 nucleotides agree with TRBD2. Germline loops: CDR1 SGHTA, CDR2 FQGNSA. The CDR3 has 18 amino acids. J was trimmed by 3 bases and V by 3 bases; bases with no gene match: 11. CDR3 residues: CASSLASSGGAFTDTQYF. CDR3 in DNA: TGTGCCAGCAGCTTGGCCAGTAGCGGGGGGGCCTTTACAGATACGCAGTATTTT.

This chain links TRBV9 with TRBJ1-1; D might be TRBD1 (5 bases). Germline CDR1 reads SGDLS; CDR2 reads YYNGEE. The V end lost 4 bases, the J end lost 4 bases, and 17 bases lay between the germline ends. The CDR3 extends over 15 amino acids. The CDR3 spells CASSSGRGWRTEAFF. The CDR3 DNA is TGTGCCAGCAGCTCGGGGCGAGGCTGGCGCACTGAAGCTTTCTTT.

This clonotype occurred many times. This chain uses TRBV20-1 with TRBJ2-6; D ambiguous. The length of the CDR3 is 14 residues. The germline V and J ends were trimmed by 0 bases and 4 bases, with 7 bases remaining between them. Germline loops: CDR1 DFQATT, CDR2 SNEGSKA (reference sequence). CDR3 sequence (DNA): TGCAGTGCTAGAGATTCGAGAGGGGCCAACGTCCTGACTTTC. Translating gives CSARDSRGANVLTF.

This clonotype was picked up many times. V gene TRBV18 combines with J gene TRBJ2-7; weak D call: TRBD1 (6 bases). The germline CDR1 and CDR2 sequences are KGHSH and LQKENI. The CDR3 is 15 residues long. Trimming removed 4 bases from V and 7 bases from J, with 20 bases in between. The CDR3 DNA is TGTGCCAGCTCACTGGGACACCTCTCAATGTGGGAGCAGTACTTC. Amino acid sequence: CASSLGHLSMWEQYF.

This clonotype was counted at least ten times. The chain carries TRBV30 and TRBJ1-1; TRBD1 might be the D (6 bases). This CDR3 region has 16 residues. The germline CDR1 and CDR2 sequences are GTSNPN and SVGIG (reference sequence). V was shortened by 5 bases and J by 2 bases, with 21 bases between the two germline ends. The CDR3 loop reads CAWYPILQGINTEAFF. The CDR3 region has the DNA TGTGCCTGGTACCCAATTTTGCAGGGGATAAACACTGAAGCTTTCTTT.

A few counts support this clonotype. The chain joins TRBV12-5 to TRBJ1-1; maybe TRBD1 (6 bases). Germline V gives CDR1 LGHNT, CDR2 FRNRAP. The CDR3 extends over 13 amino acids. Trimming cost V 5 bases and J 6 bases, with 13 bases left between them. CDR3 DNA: TGTGCTAGTGGTAAGGCAGGGGTACCTGAAGCTTTCTTT. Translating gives CASGKAGVPEAFF.

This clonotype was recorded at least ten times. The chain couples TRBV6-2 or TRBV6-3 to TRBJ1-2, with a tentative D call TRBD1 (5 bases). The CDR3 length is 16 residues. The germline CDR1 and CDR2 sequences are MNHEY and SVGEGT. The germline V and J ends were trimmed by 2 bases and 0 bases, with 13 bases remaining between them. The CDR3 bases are TGTGCCAGCAGTTACGGGGCCACAGCAGCTAACTATGGCTACACCTTC. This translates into CASSYGATAANYGYTF.

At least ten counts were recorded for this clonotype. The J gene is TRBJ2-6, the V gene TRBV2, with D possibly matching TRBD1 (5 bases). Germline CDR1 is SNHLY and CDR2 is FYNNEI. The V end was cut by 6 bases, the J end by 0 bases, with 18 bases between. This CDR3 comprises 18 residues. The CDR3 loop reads CASRGLGRIFSGANVLTF. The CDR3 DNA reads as TGTGCCAGCAGAGGATTGGGGCGGATCTTCTCTGGGGCCAACGTCCTGACTTTC.

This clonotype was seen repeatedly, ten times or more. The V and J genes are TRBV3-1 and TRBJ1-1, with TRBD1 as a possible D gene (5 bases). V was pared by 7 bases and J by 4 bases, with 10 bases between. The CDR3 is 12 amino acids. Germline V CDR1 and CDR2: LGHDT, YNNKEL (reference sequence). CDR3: CASTLGGTEAFF. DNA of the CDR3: TGTGCCAGCACCCTTGGGGGCACTGAAGCTTTCTTT.

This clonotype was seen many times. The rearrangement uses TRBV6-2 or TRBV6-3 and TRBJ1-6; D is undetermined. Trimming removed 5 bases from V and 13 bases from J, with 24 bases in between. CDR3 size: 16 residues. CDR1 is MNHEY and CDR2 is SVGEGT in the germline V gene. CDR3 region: CASSQRCEAVCQPLHF. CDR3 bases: TGTGCCAGCAGTCAGCGTTGTGAGGCAGTTTGTCAGCCCCTCCACTTT.

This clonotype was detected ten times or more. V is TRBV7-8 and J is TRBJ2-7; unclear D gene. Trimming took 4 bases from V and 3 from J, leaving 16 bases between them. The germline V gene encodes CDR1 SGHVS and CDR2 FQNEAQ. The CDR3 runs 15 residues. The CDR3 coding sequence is TGTGCCAGCAGCTCAAGGTGGGGTAAGGACTACGAGCAGTACTTC. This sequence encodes CASSSRWGKDYEQYF.

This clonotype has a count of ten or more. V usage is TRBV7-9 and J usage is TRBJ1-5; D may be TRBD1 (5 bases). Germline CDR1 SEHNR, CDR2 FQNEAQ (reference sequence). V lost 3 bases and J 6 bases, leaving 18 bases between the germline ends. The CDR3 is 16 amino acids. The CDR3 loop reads CASSLGGVGQPQPQHF. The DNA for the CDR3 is TGTGCCAGCAGCTTGGGGGGGGTGGGTCAGCCTCAGCCCCAGCATTTT.

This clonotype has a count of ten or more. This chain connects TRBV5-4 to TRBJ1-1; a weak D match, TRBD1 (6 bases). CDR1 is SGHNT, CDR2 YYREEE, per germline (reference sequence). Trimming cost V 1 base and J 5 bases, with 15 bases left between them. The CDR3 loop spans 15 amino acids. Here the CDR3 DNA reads TGTGCCAGCAGCTTGTTCCAGGGGCGCCTGACTGAAGCTTTCTTT. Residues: CASSLFQGRLTEAFF.

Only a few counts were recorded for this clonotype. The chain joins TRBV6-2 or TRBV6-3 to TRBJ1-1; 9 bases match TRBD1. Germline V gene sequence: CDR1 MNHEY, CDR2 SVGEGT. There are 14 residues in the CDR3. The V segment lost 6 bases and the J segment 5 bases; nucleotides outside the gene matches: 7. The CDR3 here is CASRGTGRLTEAFF. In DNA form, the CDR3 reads TGTGCCAGCAGAGGGACAGGGAGGCTAACTGAAGCTTTCTTT.